This T cell receptor (beta chain) was observed in a study of T cell responses to AZD1222 COVID-19 vaccine. Study results and limitations: Donors were chiefly white British, with a greater number of females, and clonal diversity was perhaps underestimated. Reports say nearly half of spike-specific TCRs go after unmutated variant regions. The repertoires were collected only after the peak T cell response. Spike-specific TCR breadth and depth were elevated following two AZD1222 doses.

A remark on this clone: Its target is unknown.

Libraries were prepared by immunoSEQ multiplex PCR; TCRdb keeps only in-frame clonotypes and omits some of them. The sample has about 140,000 clones; roughly 86% are singletons. This clonotype was obtained from an adult who received the AZD1222 COVID-19 vaccine. The specimen comprised peripheral blood, sampled 28 days after the second AZD1222 dose.

The CDR3 region has the DNA TGTGCCAGCAGTGAGGGACAGGGGGGAACGAACACCTTC. This sequence encodes CASSEGQGGTNTF. The chain uses TRBV2 and TRBJ1-2; the match to TRBD1 covers 11 bases. The V segment lost 3 bases and the J segment 12 bases; nucleotides outside the gene matches: 6. This CDR3 region has 13 residues. The germline gives CDR1 SNHLY, CDR2 FYNNEI.